The sequence of this TCR beta chain was determined in a study of blood T cell repertoires in COVID-19. On the study more broadly: Some COVID-19 samples were acute and others convalescent; all came from the United States, Italy and Spain. Nucleic acid was either cDNA or gDNA, and it came from T cells, B-cell-depleted T cells, or PBMCs.

This clone was picked up one time. Per the study methods: Amplification from reference gene primers served as the basis for estimated nucleated cell counts. Only in-frame clones appear in the TCRdb table, and some are missing; sequencing was by immunoSEQ multiplex PCR. V and J calls and clone size are those listed in that table; D and trimming were worked out from the DNA. The sample yields approximately 180,000 clones, approximately 83% seen once. Deletions cut 3 bases from V and 1 base from J, with 7 bases between. CDR1 ENHRY and CDR2 SYGVKD come from the germline V gene. The CDR3 extends over 14 amino acids.

The origin of this receptor is a man aged 55-75 years with acute or convalescent COVID-19. V and J are TRBV10-3 and TRBJ1-5; D gene ambiguous. Sequenced: peripheral blood. In DNA, the CDR3 is TGTGCCATCAGTGATTTAAGCAGCAATCAGCCCCAGCATTTT. This sequence encodes CAISDLSSNQPQHF.